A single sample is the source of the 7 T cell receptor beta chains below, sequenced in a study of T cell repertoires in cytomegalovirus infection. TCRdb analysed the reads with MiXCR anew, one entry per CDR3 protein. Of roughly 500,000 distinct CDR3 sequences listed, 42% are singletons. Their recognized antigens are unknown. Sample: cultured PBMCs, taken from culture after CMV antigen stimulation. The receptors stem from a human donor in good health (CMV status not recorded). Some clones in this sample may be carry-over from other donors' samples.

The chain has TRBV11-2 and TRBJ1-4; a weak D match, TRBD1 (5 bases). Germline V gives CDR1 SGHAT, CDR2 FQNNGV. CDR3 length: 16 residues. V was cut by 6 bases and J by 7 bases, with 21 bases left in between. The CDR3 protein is CASSNPPGALGEKLFF. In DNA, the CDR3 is TGTGCCAGCAGTAACCCACCCGGGGCCCTTGGTGAAAAACTGTTTTTT.

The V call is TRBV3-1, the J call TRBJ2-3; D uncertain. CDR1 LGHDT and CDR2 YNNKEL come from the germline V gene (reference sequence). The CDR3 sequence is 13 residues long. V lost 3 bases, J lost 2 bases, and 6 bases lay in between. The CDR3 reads CASSQPDTDTQYF. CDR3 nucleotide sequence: TGTGCCAGCAGCCAGCCGGACACAGATACGCAGTATTTT.

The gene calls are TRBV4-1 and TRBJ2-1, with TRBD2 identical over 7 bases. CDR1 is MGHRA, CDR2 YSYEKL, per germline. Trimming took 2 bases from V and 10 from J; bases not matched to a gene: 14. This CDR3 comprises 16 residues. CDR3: CASSQYFSGSNPEQFF. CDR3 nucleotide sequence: TGCGCCAGCAGCCAATACTTTAGCGGGTCCAATCCGGAGCAGTTCTTC.

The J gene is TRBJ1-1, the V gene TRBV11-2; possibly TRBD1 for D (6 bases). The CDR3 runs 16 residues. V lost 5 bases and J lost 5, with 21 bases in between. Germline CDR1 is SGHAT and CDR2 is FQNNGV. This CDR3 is CASSPRGGAPRTEAFF. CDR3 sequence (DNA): TGTGCCAGCAGCCCTAGGGGGGGGGCGCCGCGTACTGAAGCTTTCTTT.

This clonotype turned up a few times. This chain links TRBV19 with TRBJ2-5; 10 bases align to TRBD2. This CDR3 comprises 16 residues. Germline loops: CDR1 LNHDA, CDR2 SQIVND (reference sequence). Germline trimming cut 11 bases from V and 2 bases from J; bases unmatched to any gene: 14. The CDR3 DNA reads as TGTGCCGACCGAGCCAAGCGGGAGGGCCGTCAAGAGACCCAGTACTTC. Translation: CADRAKREGRQETQYF.

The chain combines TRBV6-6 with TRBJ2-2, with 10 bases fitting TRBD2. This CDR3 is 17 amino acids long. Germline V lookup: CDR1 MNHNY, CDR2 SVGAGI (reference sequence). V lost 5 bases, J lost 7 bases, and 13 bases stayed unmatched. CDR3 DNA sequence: TGTGCCAGCAGTAGACCCTTAGCGGGGGGTCGGGGCGGGGAGCTGTTTTTT. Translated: CASSRPLAGGRGGELFF.

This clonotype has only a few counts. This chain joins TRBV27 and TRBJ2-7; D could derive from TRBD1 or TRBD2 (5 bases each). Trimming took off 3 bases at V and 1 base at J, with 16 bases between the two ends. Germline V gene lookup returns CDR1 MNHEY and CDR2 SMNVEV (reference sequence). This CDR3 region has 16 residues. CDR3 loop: CASSFTTGTKSYEQYF. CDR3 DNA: TGTGCCAGCAGTTTCACCACCGGGACGAAATCCTACGAGCAGTACTTC.